This T cell receptor (beta chain) was captured by sequencing in a study of T cells in severe cutaneous drug reactions (dated by TCRdb to the late 2010s). A note on the overall study: Recruitment took place between about 2010 and 2019, drawing patients from Taiwan, Thailand and a European registry network. Only patients with a probable or definite SJS/TEN or DRESS diagnosis by RegiSCAR criteria were enrolled. The Naranjo algorithm and the ALDEN drug causality algorithm were used to assign the culprit drug. Patients in either the acute or the recovery stage provided biological samples, such as blister fluids/cells and PBMC. Bulk TCR sequencing was combined with single-cell sequencing, quantitative PCR validation, functional assays and transgenic mouse experiments. Libraries used iRepertoire multiplex PCR; authors cited a comparison showing similar capture of abundant clonotypes across iRepertoire and 5' RACE methods with or without UMI.

This clonotype is medium-sized (0.01 to 0.1%), judged from its frequency; no count is recorded. Its antigen has not been determined. For both bulk and single-cell sequencing, libraries were prepared with the iRepertoire multiplex PCR system using TCR subtype-specific primers. Multiplex PCR with primers targeting V, D and J gene regions was used to generate bulk TCR beta libraries. Each sample contributed roughly 95-550 ng of RNA as input for preparing the bulk TCR library. Bulk TCR beta amplicons were sequenced on an Illumina MiSeq. On the authors' methods: Sample misassignments and low-quality sequencing reads were removed through quality control steps. CDR3 was defined as the amino acids lying between the Y[YFLI]C motif of the V-gene and the [FW]GXGT motif of the J-segment. The IMGT database served as the reference for assigning TRBV and TRBJ genes and CDR3 clonotypes. For each sample, TRBV expression was normalized against the mean for the same gene in PBMC from some 44 healthy donors. TCRdb reprocessed the reads and provides one entry for every CDR3 protein sequence; no DNA is given. In this record, the V and J calls reflect TCRdb's handling and not the investigators' own analysis. The sample's table lists a count of about 1,600 distinct CDR3 sequences. Together, the top ten hold around 15% of the sample.

Results the study describes overall, beyond this receptor: TRBV12-4 usage was strongly increased in CBZ-SJS/TEN patients, averaging roughly 33% in blister cells and about 4.9% in PBMC. Although undetectable or scarce in tolerant-control and healthy-donor PBMC, a public TCRbeta CDR3 was found in all seven CBZ-SJS/TEN blister samples, at a mean of 13.57%. According to the authors, further study is still needed to determine whether the public TCR generalizes to SJS/TEN caused by other drugs.

Taken from the germline V gene (reference sequence), the CDR1 and CDR2 loops are LNHDA and SQIVND. The CDR3 sequence holds 11 residues, the cysteine and phenylalanine included. No DNA has been recorded. Sequencing was performed on donors who were patients with carbamazepine-induced Stevens-Johnson syndrome or toxic epidermal necrolysis (CBZ-SJS/TEN). The peripheral blood repertoires were obtained from CBZ-SJS/TEN patients of Han Chinese origin (about five) and European origin (six). To look for drug-specific clonotypes, next-generation sequencing was used to profile the T cell receptor repertoires of patients with drug-induced severe cutaneous adverse reactions. RNA was isolated from either blister cells of skin lesions or peripheral blood mononuclear cells.

The rearranged segments are TRBV19 and TRBJ2-5. This clonotype was sampled from a human donor with Stevens-Johnson syndrome, a severe cutaneous drug reaction. Input material: PBMCs. The encoded CDR3 is CASSSGETQYF.